The 26 T cell receptor beta chains reported below all come from one sample, sequenced in a study of beta chain features in type 1 diabetes. Expressed TCRB transcripts were sequenced, since all the RNA that had been isolated was reverse transcribed. Clones were sequenced by immunoSEQ multiplex PCR, and TCRdb holds only the in-frame ones, with some missing. The table has about 150,000 clones, 8.5% to 14% seen once. Sample: central memory CD4+ T cells from blood. The receptors shown here come from a young man in good health.

V gene TRBV2 combines with J gene TRBJ2-6, with 9 bases aligning to TRBD1. The CDR3 loop spans 14 amino acids. After removal of 6 bases from V and 10 bases from J, the junction contained 7 bases not matched to a gene. Germline V gene sequence: CDR1 SNHLY, CDR2 FYNNEI. CDR3 region: CASRAGQGTNVLTF. For the CDR3, the DNA is TGTGCCAGCAGGGCGGGACAGGGTACTAACGTCCTGACTTTC.

The chain couples TRBV5-1 to TRBJ2-1, with unresolved D. V shed 2 bases and J shed 4 bases, with 13 bases lying between them. Germline loops: CDR1 SGHRS, CDR2 YFSETQ. There are 15 residues in the CDR3. The CDR3 DNA reads TGCGCCAGCAGCTTACCGAGATCCGGGTACAATGAGCAGTTCTTC. The encoded protein is CASSLPRSGYNEQFF.

This clone was detected a few times. The chain combines TRBV18 with TRBJ1-2, with D perhaps matching TRBD1 (6 bases). CDR1 and CDR2 from the germline V gene are KGHSH and LQKENI. The CDR3 covers 16 residues. Trimming cost V 2 bases and J 2 bases, with 15 bases left between them. The CDR3 DNA sequence: TGTGCCAGCTCACCATACTCAGGGGTGGAAAACTATGGCTACACCTTC. It translates to CASSPYSGVENYGYTF.

This clone has only a few counts. CDR3 nucleotides: TGTGCCAGCAGCCCCTACGGGGCTTCGGAGCAGTACTTC. Amino acids: CASSPYGASEQYF. The V call is TRBV7-3, the J call TRBJ2-7; either TRBD1 or TRBD2 may supply D (5 bases each). This CDR3 spans 13 amino acids. The germline V gene encodes CDR1 SGHTA and CDR2 FQGTGA. V was pared by 5 bases and J by 7 bases, with 15 bases between.

CDR3 protein: CASGGSSQETQYF. Here the CDR3 DNA reads TGTGCCAGCGGGGGCAGTTCCCAAGAGACCCAGTACTTC. This chain uses TRBV11-2 with TRBJ2-5, with D maybe TRBD1 (6 bases). The CDR3 contains 13 residues. V was trimmed by 8 bases and J by 1 base, leaving 11 bases between them. Looked up from germline, CDR1 is SGHAT and CDR2 is FQNNGV.

The table lists this clone with a few counts. The CDR3 loop reads CASSEVYGNTEAFF. For the CDR3, the DNA is TGTGCCAGCAGTGAAGTGTACGGGAACACTGAAGCTTTCTTT. The chain has TRBV6-1 and TRBJ1-1; D is ambiguous. V shed 1 base and J shed 1 base, with 7 bases lying between them. CDR3 length: 14 residues. In germline, CDR1 is MNHNS, CDR2 SASEGT.

The chain recombines TRBV5-6 with TRBJ1-2; 9 bases are a match to TRBD1. Germline CDR1 is SGHDT and CDR2 is YYEEEE. The CDR3 runs to 13 residues. V trimming: 6 bases; J trimming: 8 bases; junction bases outside the gene matches: 8. CDR3 sequence: CASTRTGVDGYTF. CDR3 sequence (DNA): TGTGCCAGCACCCGGACAGGGGTGGACGGCTACACCTTC.

This rearrangement joins TRBV2 to TRBJ1-4, with 9 bases fitting TRBD1. The CDR3 consists of 13 residues. After removal of 11 bases from V and 11 bases from J, the junction contained 12 bases not matched to a gene. CDR1 SNHLY and CDR2 FYNNEI come from the germline V gene. The CDR3 coding sequence is TGTGCCGGCCGGACAGGGGAACTTGAGAAACTGTTTTTT. Its protein is CAGRTGELEKLFF.

The genes are TRBV25-1 and TRBJ2-7; D possibly corresponds to TRBD1 (6 bases). Trimming cost V 6 bases and J 2 bases, with 14 bases left between them. The CDR3 contains 14 residues. Germline V gives CDR1 MGHDK, CDR2 SYGVNS. As DNA, the CDR3 is TGTGCCAGCAGCCCTTCGGACAGAACCTACGAGCAGTACTTC. Translated: CASSPSDRTYEQYF.

The V call is TRBV7-9, the J call TRBJ2-1; TRBD1 matches at 10 bases. In germline, CDR1 is SEHNR, CDR2 FQNEAQ (reference sequence). Germline trimming cut 6 bases from V and 1 base from J; bases unmatched to any gene: 15. The length of the CDR3 is 19 residues. The chain's CDR3 is CASRNPGLTGGASYNEQFF. The CDR3 DNA is TGTGCCAGCAGGAACCCAGGACTGACAGGGGGCGCGTCCTACAATGAGCAGTTCTTC.

The genes are TRBV7-2 and TRBJ1-1; D gene uncertain. Germline V gives CDR1 SGHTA, CDR2 FQGNSA. This CDR3 comprises 11 residues. V gave up 5 bases and J gave up 6 bases, with 7 bases separating them. The DNA of the CDR3 is TGTGCCAGCAGCCCCGGGGCTGAAGCTTTCTTT. Protein: CASSPGAEAFF.

This clone occurred a few times. The CDR3: CASSMPGRPNSPLHF. In DNA, the CDR3 is TGTGCCAGCAGCATGCCGGGGCGGCCTAATTCACCCCTCCACTTT. The J gene is TRBJ1-6, the V gene TRBV7-9; possibly TRBD1 for D (5 bases). The germline CDR1 and CDR2 sequences are SEHNR and FQNEAQ (reference sequence). With 5 bases removed from V and 6 bases from J, the gap between germline ends came to 14 bases. The CDR3 runs to 15 residues.

At least ten counts were recorded for this clone. The genes are TRBV6-1 and TRBJ2-3; TRBD1 matches 8 bases. The V gene end was trimmed by 8 bases and the J gene end by 1 base; junction bases not matched to a gene: 8. The germline V gene has CDR1 MNHNS and CDR2 SASEGT. This CDR3 is 15 amino acids long. CDR3 loop: CASPETDRGTDTQYF. Here the CDR3 DNA reads TGTGCCAGCCCCGAAACGGACAGGGGCACAGATACGCAGTATTTT.

This clone was counted a single time. V usage is TRBV23-1 and J usage is TRBJ1-1; 7 bases are shared with TRBD1. TRBV23-1 is given ORF status, its function remaining uncertain. This CDR3 is built from 17 residues. The ends lost 0 bases at V and 2 bases at J; junction bases unmatched: 9. The CDR3 loop reads CASSQSRRQGKNTEAFF. DNA for the CDR3: TGCGCCAGCAGTCAATCGAGGAGACAGGGAAAAAACACTGAAGCTTTCTTT.

In regard to this clone: A read error may account for a junction end that differs from germline. The V call is TRBV5-1, the J call TRBJ2-7; perhaps TRBD1 as D (6 bases). Germline values: CDR1 SGHRS, CDR2 YFSETQ. CDR3 length: 12 residues. CDR3 in amino acids: CASSPGQYGQYF. In nucleotides, the CDR3 is TGCGCCAGCAGCCCAGGACAGTACGGGCAGTACTTC.

This clone was counted between two and nine times. V gene TRBV30 combines with J gene TRBJ1-6; maybe TRBD1 (5 bases). Per the germline V gene, CDR1 is GTSNPN and CDR2 is SVGIG (reference sequence). This CDR3 is 15 amino acids long. Trimming shortened V by 5 bases and J by 4 bases, and 15 bases separated the two germline ends. The DNA of the CDR3 is TGTGCCTGGGGGCCCGGCAGGGCATATAATTCACCCCTCCACTTT. Translating gives CAWGPGRAYNSPLHF.

The V and J genes are TRBV15 and TRBJ2-1, with D perhaps matching TRBD1 (5 bases). Trimming pared 3 bases from V and 7 bases from J, leaving 16 bases between. This CDR3 is built from 15 residues. Germline CDR1 is LNHNV and CDR2 is YYDKDF (reference sequence). CDR3 sequence (DNA): TGTGCCACCAGCAGGCAGGGATTTCGCATGAATGAGCAGTTCTTC. The encoded protein is CATSRQGFRMNEQFF.

The rearrangement joins TRBV7-2 to TRBJ2-7, with D possibly matching TRBD2 (5 bases). The CDR3 is made up of 12 amino acids. V lost 5 bases and J lost 9, with 14 bases in between. The germline gives CDR1 SGHTA, CDR2 FQGNSA. The CDR3 sequence: CASSPRDIRQYF. The CDR3 bases are TGTGCCAGCAGCCCCCGGGATATTCGGCAGTACTTC.

This clone was recorded a few times. The genes are TRBV2 and TRBJ2-1, with D possibly called TRBD1 or TRBD2 (5 bases each). Germline V lookup: CDR1 SNHLY, CDR2 FYNNEI. This CDR3 has 12 residues. V was pared by 7 bases and J by 4 bases, with 8 bases between. The CDR3 here is CASMGPYNEQFF. The CDR3 bases are TGTGCCAGCATGGGACCATACAATGAGCAGTTCTTC. Variable domain in full (rest from reference TRBV2 and TRBJ2-1): EPEVTQTPSHQVTQMGQEVILRCVPISNHLYFYWYRQILGQKVEFLVSFYNNEISEKSEIFDDQFSVERPDGSNFTLKIRSTKLEDSAMYFCASMGPYNEQFFGPGTRLTVL.

This clone was counted between two and nine times. The rearrangement joins TRBV6-1 to TRBJ2-7; D is unresolved. V lost 0 bases and J lost 1, with 13 bases in between. Germline lookup yields CDR1 MNHNS and CDR2 SASEGT. The CDR3 contains 16 residues. CDR3 loop: CASSEAVAVRSYEQYF. In DNA form, the CDR3 reads TGTGCCAGCAGTGAAGCGGTAGCAGTTAGATCCTACGAGCAGTACTTC.

This rearrangement joins TRBV12-5 to TRBJ1-1; D not certain. The CDR3 sequence is 13 residues long. Looked up from germline, CDR1 is LGHNT and CDR2 is FRNRAP. Trimming took off 1 base at V and 1 base at J, with 4 bases between the two ends. CDR3 loop: CASGLEPNTEAFF. The CDR3 DNA reads as TGTGCTAGTGGTTTGGAACCGAACACTGAAGCTTTCTTT.

This clone was detected ten times or more. This chain joins TRBV4-2 and TRBJ2-5; TRBD2 agrees at 7 bases. Germline lookup yields CDR1 LGHNA and CDR2 YNFKEQ. With V trimmed by 6 bases and J by 3 bases, 4 bases remained unmatched. This CDR3 region has 13 residues. The CDR3 nucleotides are TGTGCCAGCAGTGGAGCGGGGAAAGAGACCCAGTACTTC. As protein: CASSGAGKETQYF.

The genes are TRBV29-1 and TRBJ2-3; D remains ambiguous. Germline V CDR1 and CDR2: SQVTM, ANQGSEA. Trimming took off 3 bases at V and 5 bases at J, with 12 bases between the two ends. The CDR3 length is 13 residues. In DNA, the CDR3 is TGCAGCGTTGAGGTTGGCCGGGTAGATACGCAGTATTTT. Its protein is CSVEVGRVDTQYF.

This clone occurred a few times. The CDR3 loop is CASTGSSYNEQFF. DNA for the CDR3: TGTGCCTCGACAGGTAGCTCCTACAATGAGCAGTTCTTC. The chain links TRBV30 to TRBJ2-1; D may be TRBD1 (6 bases). CDR3 size: 13 residues. Germline V lookup: CDR1 GTSNPN, CDR2 SVGIG (reference sequence). V was shortened by 7 bases and J by 0 bases, with 10 bases between the two germline ends.

This clone turned up a few times. The rearrangement links TRBV20-1 to TRBJ1-2; D remains ambiguous. V was clipped by 4 bases and J by 4 bases, with 7 bases between them. CDR3 size: 11 residues. Germline lookup yields CDR1 DFQATT and CDR2 SNEGSKA (reference sequence). The CDR3 is CSAIHLYGYTF. In nucleotides, the CDR3 is TGCAGTGCTATTCACCTCTATGGCTACACCTTC.

This clone was seen a few times. The chain recombines TRBV4-3 with TRBJ2-7; 7 bases map to TRBD1. The CDR3 has 14 amino acids. Germline loops: CDR1 LGHNA, CDR2 YSLEER. The V segment lost 3 bases and the J segment 2 bases; nucleotides outside the gene matches: 4. In DNA form, the CDR3 reads TGCGCCAGCAGCCATCGACAGGGTACCTACGAGCAGTACTTC. This translates into CASSHRQGTYEQYF.